The 26 T cell receptor beta chains listed next were all sequenced from one sample in a study of blood T cell repertoires in COVID-19. Produced via immunoSEQ multiplex PCR; TCRdb's table is partial and in-frame only. The sample has some 200,000 clones; just over 85% are singletons. Specimen: peripheral blood. These receptors were taken from a man in his fifties or sixties with acute or convalescent COVID-19.

The rearrangement uses TRBV11-1 and TRBJ2-2; TRBD2 might be the D (5 bases). The V gene's germline CDR1 is SGHAT and CDR2 FQDESV (reference sequence). V dropped 2 bases and J dropped 0 bases, with 10 bases sitting between them. CDR3 size: 16 residues. DNA of the CDR3: TGTGCCAGCAGCTTACAGGTGGGAGCGAACACCGGGGAGCTGTTTTTT. The encoded protein is CASSLQVGANTGELFF.

The chain links TRBV7-9 to TRBJ2-2; a possible D gene is TRBD2 (5 bases). The CDR3 covers 17 residues. Germline CDR1 reads SEHNR; CDR2 reads FQNEAQ (reference sequence). V gave up 5 bases and J gave up 3 bases, with 19 bases separating them. CDR3 sequence (DNA): TGTGCCAGCAGCCGCCCCGACGAGCGGTGGGACACCGGGGAGCTGTTTTTT. It translates to CASSRPDERWDTGELFF.

The J gene is TRBJ2-5, the V gene TRBV29-1, with 9 nucleotides matching TRBD1. The CDR3 is 14 residues long. Germline values: CDR1 SQVTM, CDR2 ANQGSEA. V lost 6 bases, J lost 2 bases, and 7 bases stayed unmatched. Written as DNA, the CDR3 is TGCAGCGTCTCCCCAGGGACAGGGCAAGAGACCCAGTACTTC. Its translation: CSVSPGTGQETQYF.

This chain uses TRBV5-1 with TRBJ2-1; weak D call: TRBD2 (6 bases). The CDR3 covers 15 residues. Germline CDR1 is SGHRS and CDR2 is YFSETQ. V lost 1 base and J 7 bases, leaving 15 bases between the germline ends. The chain's CDR3 is CASSLQRAAGNEQFF. Written as DNA, the CDR3 is TGCGCCAGCAGCTTGCAGCGGGCTGCTGGGAATGAGCAGTTCTTC.

The chain links TRBV6-1 to TRBJ1-2, with 7 bases that match TRBD1. The CDR3 runs to 14 residues. V dropped 2 bases and J dropped 5; count of bases not matched to a gene: 5. CDR1 and CDR2 from the germline V gene are MNHNS and SASEGT. CDR3 in amino acids: CASSETGAGYGYTF. The DNA for the CDR3 is TGTGCCAGCAGTGAAACAGGGGCGGGGTATGGCTACACCTTC.

The chain employs TRBV11-2 and TRBJ2-7, with D tentatively TRBD1 (6 bases). Germline CDR1 SGHAT, CDR2 FQNNGV. This CDR3 region has 14 residues. Trimming shortened V by 5 bases and J by 4 bases, and 15 bases separated the two germline ends. CDR3 coding DNA: TGTGCCAGCAGCGCATCGCCAGGGGTTTACGAGCAGTACTTC. Its translation: CASSASPGVYEQYF.

This sequence joins TRBV5-4 and TRBJ1-4; D is uncertain. CDR1 SGHNT and CDR2 YYREEE come from the germline V gene (reference sequence). The CDR3 has 14 residues. Trimming cost V 0 bases and J 7 bases, with 10 bases left between them. CDR3 coding DNA: TGTGCCAGCAGCTTGGGTGGGCTCGGTGAAAAACTGTTTTTT. Its protein is CASSLGGLGEKLFF.

V is TRBV19 and J is TRBJ1-1; a possible D gene is TRBD1 (6 bases). Trimming cost V 5 bases and J 3 bases, with 13 bases left between them. Germline CDR1 is LNHDA and CDR2 is SQIVND (reference sequence). The CDR3 loop spans 14 amino acids. CDR3 bases: TGTGCCAGTAGTTTCACAGGGCTGGACACTGAAGCTTTCTTT. Translating it yields CASSFTGLDTEAFF.

The chain has TRBV5-1 and TRBJ1-4; tentative D call: TRBD1 (5 bases). Germline loops: CDR1 SGHRS, CDR2 YFSETQ. The CDR3 is 17 amino acids. The germline V and J ends were trimmed by 3 bases and 8 bases, with 23 bases remaining between them. Here the CDR3 reads CASSYLNSGGVLEKLFF. The CDR3 DNA reads TGCGCCAGCAGCTACCTCAATAGCGGGGGGGTCTTGGAAAAACTGTTTTTT.

The genes are TRBV3-1 (or the pseudogene TRBV3-2) and TRBJ1-2; 9 bases line up with TRBD1. V gave up 2 bases and J gave up 0 bases; unmatched junction bases: 4. Germline CDR1 and CDR2: LGHDT and YNNKEL (reference sequence). The CDR3 consists of 16 residues. The CDR3, as DNA: TGTGCCAGCAGCCAACCCGGGACAGGGTCTAACTATGGCTACACCTTC. Translating it yields CASSQPGTGSNYGYTF.

The V and J genes are TRBV11-2 and TRBJ1-1; D is ambiguous. CDR3 length equals 14 residues. V lost 0 bases and J 4 bases, leaving 9 bases between the germline ends. Germline V gene lookup returns CDR1 SGHAT and CDR2 FQNNGV. This CDR3 reads CASSLDQIPTEAFF. The CDR3, as DNA: TGTGCCAGCAGCTTAGACCAGATTCCCACTGAAGCTTTCTTT.

In DNA form, the CDR3 reads TGTGCCAGCAGCTTCTCATCGGACAGCTCCTATGGCTACACCTTC. Translating gives CASSFSSDSSYGYTF. This rearrangement joins TRBV7-9 to TRBJ1-2; tentatively, D is TRBD1 (6 bases). Germline lookup yields CDR1 SEHNR and CDR2 FQNEAQ (reference sequence). The CDR3 has 15 amino acids. With 3 bases removed from V and 4 bases from J, the gap between germline ends came to 15 bases. Based on the CDR3 plus reference TRBV7-9 and TRBJ1-2, the full variable domain is DTGVSQNPRHKITKRGQNVTFRCDPISEHNRLYWYRQTLGQGPEFLTYFQNEAQLEKSRLLSDRFSAERPKGSFSTLEIQRTEQGDSAMYLCASSFSSDSSYGYTFGSGTRLTVV.

This clone was observed once. The junction departs from germline at one end; a sequencing error may be responsible. The gene calls are TRBV29-1 and TRBJ2-5; TRBD2 aligns across 8 bases. CDR1 and CDR2 (germline): SQVTM, ANQGSEA. The CDR3 covers 12 residues. The CDR3 region is CSGESGGETQYF. Written as DNA, the CDR3 is TGCAGCGGTGAATCGGGGGGGGAGACCCAGTACTTC.

The chain has TRBV7-2 and TRBJ1-1, with D uncertain. CDR1 is SGHTA, CDR2 FQGNSA, per germline. Trimming took 5 bases from V and 0 from J, leaving 13 bases between them. The CDR3 is made up of 15 amino acids. CDR3 region: CASSAGSPVNTEAFF. The CDR3 coding sequence is TGTGCCAGCAGCGCGGGCTCCCCGGTGAACACTGAAGCTTTCTTT.

This clone was found once. This chain links TRBV5-1 with TRBJ2-7; the D gene is possibly TRBD1 (5 bases). The germline gives CDR1 SGHRS, CDR2 YFSETQ. Trimming took 0 bases from V and 6 from J, leaving 22 bases between them. The CDR3 is 17 residues long. CDR3 nucleotide sequence: TGCGCCAGCAGCTTGGAGGGGCCCAGGTCCCCGGGTTCCGAGCAGTACTTC. Protein product: CASSLEGPRSPGSEQYF.

J is TRBJ1-1 and V is TRBV12-3 or TRBV12-4; 8 nucleotides agree with TRBD1. Trimming cost V 3 bases and J 10 bases; bases outside gene matches: 7. CDR3 length equals 13 residues. The chain's CDR3 is CASSLQGARRAFF. The CDR3 DNA reads TGTGCCAGCAGTTTGCAGGGGGCGAGGAGAGCTTTCTTT.

This clone was detected a few times. V gene TRBV12-3 or TRBV12-4 combines with J gene TRBJ1-3, with unresolved D. The CDR3 extends over 12 amino acids. Between the trimmed V and J ends, which lost 3 bases and 2 bases, there was a span of 2 bases. The CDR3 coding sequence is TGTGCCAGCAGTTTCGCTGGAAACACCATATATTTT. It codes for CASSFAGNTIYF.

This rearrangement joins TRBV5-6 to TRBJ2-3, with 8 bases lining up with TRBD2. The germline V gene has CDR1 SGHDT and CDR2 YYEEEE. After removal of 1 base from V and 5 bases from J, the junction contained 12 bases not matched to a gene. The CDR3 is 17 residues long. CDR3 nucleotides: TGTGCCAGCAGCTTGTACGGGGGGGCAGGCATTGAAGATACGCAGTATTTT. It encodes CASSLYGGAGIEDTQYF.

This chain links TRBV10-2 with TRBJ1-1; the D is unclear. The CDR3 totals 13 residues. CDR1 WSHSY and CDR2 SAAADI come from the germline V gene. V was shortened by 1 base and J by 6 bases, with 9 bases between the two germline ends. The CDR3: CASSEWEQSEAFF. The CDR3 bases are TGCGCCAGCAGTGAGTGGGAGCAATCTGAAGCTTTCTTT.

The genes are TRBV7-9 and TRBJ2-1; a possible D gene is TRBD1 (5 bases). This CDR3 region has 14 residues. Germline V lookup: CDR1 SEHNR, CDR2 FQNEAQ (reference sequence). V shed 3 bases and J shed 3 bases, with 9 bases lying between them. Here the CDR3 DNA reads TGTGCCAGCAGCTTCGGCAGGGACTACAATGAGCAGTTCTTC. Residues: CASSFGRDYNEQFF.

The CDR3 reads CASSEALAGNQPQHF. In DNA, the CDR3 is TGTGCCAGCAGTGAAGCGCTGGCCGGCAATCAGCCCCAGCATTTT. The gene calls are TRBV6-1 and TRBJ1-5; D ambiguous. Trimming took 0 bases from V and 2 from J, leaving 8 bases between them. Per germline, CDR1 MNHNS and CDR2 SASEGT. The CDR3 totals 15 residues.

The chain combines TRBV19 with TRBJ2-2; the D gene is possibly TRBD2 (5 bases). This CDR3 is built from 15 residues. Germline V gene sequence: CDR1 LNHDA, CDR2 SQIVND (reference sequence). The ends were cut back, 3 bases at V and 2 bases at J, with 10 bases in the middle. The CDR3 DNA sequence: TGTGCCAGTAGTATGGGAGCAGAAAACACCGGGGAGCTGTTTTTT. Translated, it gives CASSMGAENTGELFF.

V and J are TRBV18 and TRBJ2-7; TRBD1 matches at 9 bases. Germline V gene lookup returns CDR1 KGHSH and CDR2 LQKENI. V dropped 3 bases and J dropped 5; count of bases not matched to a gene: 8. CDR3 length: 15 amino acids. CDR3 nucleotide sequence: TGTGCCAGCTCACCGGGTAGACAGGGGGTAGACGAGCAGTACTTC. Residues: CASSPGRQGVDEQYF.

This chain connects TRBV5-1 to TRBJ1-2; D may be TRBD1 (6 bases). Trimming removed 4 bases from V and 8 bases from J, with 12 bases in between. The CDR3 covers 12 residues. Germline V gene lookup returns CDR1 SGHRS and CDR2 YFSETQ. The CDR3 loop reads CASSVTGSGYTF. In DNA, the CDR3 is TGCGCCAGCAGCGTCACAGGGAGCGGCTACACCTTC. The full variable domain, completed using reference TRBV5-1 and TRBJ1-2, is KAGVTQTPRYLIKTRGQQVTLSCSPISGHRSVSWYQQTPGQGLQFLFEYFSETQRNKGNFPGRFSGRQFSNSRSEMNVSTLELGDSALYLCASSVTGSGYTFGSGTRLTVV.

The chain uses TRBV11-2 and TRBJ2-5; 9 nucleotides align to TRBD1. From germline, CDR1 is SGHAT and CDR2 FQNNGV. CDR3 length: 14 residues. V trimming: 8 bases; J trimming: 3 bases; junction bases outside the gene matches: 7. The CDR3 sequence is CASHVGTGKETQYF. The DNA of the CDR3 is TGTGCCAGCCACGTGGGGACAGGGAAAGAGACCCAGTACTTC. Supplemented by reference TRBV11-2 and TRBJ2-5, the full variable domain reads EAGVAQSPRYKIIEKRQSVAFWCNPISGHATLYWYQQILGQGPKLLIQFQNNGVVDDSQLPKDRFSAERLKGVDSTLKIQPAKLEDSAVYLCASHVGTGKETQYFGPGTRLLVL.

The J gene is TRBJ1-2, the V gene TRBV19; D remains unclear. The CDR3 is 13 residues long. V was trimmed by 3 bases and J by 4 bases, leaving 9 bases between them. Germline V gene sequence: CDR1 LNHDA, CDR2 SQIVND (reference sequence). Written as DNA, the CDR3 is TGTGCCAGTAGTATTGGTACGGTCTATGGCTACACCTTC. Amino acids: CASSIGTVYGYTF. Using reference TRBV19 and TRBJ1-2 for the parts outside the CDR3, the full variable domain is DGGITQSPKYLFRKEGQNVTLSCEQNLNHDAMYWYRQDPGQGLRLIYYSQIVNDFQKGDIAEGYSVSREKKESFPLTVTSAQKNPTAFYLCASSIGTVYGYTFGSGTRLTVV.